Listed below are T cell receptor beta chains from one sample, sequenced in a study of T cells of healthy individuals. TCRdb re-derived calls from the 5' RACE reads in MiXCR, one entry per CDR3 protein. The data hold tens of thousands of distinct CDR3 sequences, with about 17% observed a single time. These receptors all come from a human donor in good health. Both conserved end residues are part of each CDR3. Size is stated for part of the rows, as once, few or many counts, or as a class when the clone is expanded.

>TRBJ1-5|NA|TRBV7-2
CASSRDRRNNQPQHF
>TRBJ1-2|few|TRBV5-1
CASSPTGGGNYGYTF
>TRBJ2-1|few|TRBV7-9
CASSALAGEGAYNEQFF
>TRBJ2-1|NA|TRBV7-3
CASSLDPRTGASSYNEQFF
>TRBJ1-2|many|TRBV28
CASSLQGLLGYTF
>TRBJ2-4|many|TRBV28
CASSLPGTGGVGKNIQYF
>TRBJ2-3|many|TRBV20-1
CSARGSDSLTDTQYF
>TRBJ2-2|few|TRBV12-3/TRBV12-4
CASSKLARNTGELFF
>TRBJ2-7|NA|TRBV12-3/TRBV12-4
CASSVRQGAHEQYF
>TRBJ1-4|many|TRBV29-1
CSARDSQNEKLFF
>TRBJ2-7|once|TRBV7-2
CASSSHVYEQYF
>TRBJ2-1|many|TRBV30
CAWSVGLAGIDNEQFF
>TRBJ1-6|many|TRBV20-1
CSAPTSRSYNSPLHF
>TRBJ2-5|many|TRBV18
CASSRTGAYETQYF
>TRBJ2-5|few|TRBV10-2
CASRVTSGGGETQYF
>TRBJ1-1|NA|TRBV6-6
CASSSLGGETEAFF
>TRBJ1-6|many|TRBV12-3/TRBV12-4
CASRRQSVNSPLHF
>TRBJ2-7|many|TRBV6-2/TRBV6-3
CASSYPHFGGDDEQYF
>TRBJ1-1|NA|TRBV11-1
CASSLEGGRTEAFF
>TRBJ2-7|few|TRBV3-1
CASSWESGEQYF
>TRBJ2-4|NA|TRBV7-2
CASSLGLAGVGYIQYF
>TRBJ2-1|NA|TRBV7-9
CASSFYGGGANEQFF
>TRBJ1-3|many|TRBV2
CASWDSQSSGNTIYF
>TRBJ2-7|NA|TRBV5-4
CASSWPSGNSYEQYF
>TRBJ2-1|many|TRBV28
CASSLGGGRNEQFF
>TRBJ1-3|many|TRBV20-1
CSASARQGFSGNTIYF